This T cell receptor (beta chain) was captured by sequencing in a study of T cell responses to AZD1222 COVID-19 vaccine. Study-level results: Epitopes outside B.1.351 and B.1.1.7 mutated regions reportedly drew nearly half of spike TCRs. Baseline seropositives among AZD1222 recipients totaled only six or seven. Only after the peak T cell response were repertoires sampled.

As concerns this clone: No antigen is known for it.

Trimming pared 4 bases from V and 6 bases from J, leaving 11 bases between. Germline CDR1 SQVTM, CDR2 ANQGSEA. The CDR3 spans 12 residues. Here immunoSEQ multiplex PCR was the method, and the copy in TCRdb shows in-frame clones only, minus some. The repertoire consists of 200,000 or so clones, with around 87% occurring once and the leading ten covering 2.5% to 3%. The specimen was peripheral blood, collected on day 0 of MenACWY control vaccination. The sequence derives from an adult in good health. V usage is TRBV29-1 and J usage is TRBJ2-3; tentative D call: TRBD1 (5 bases). The CDR3 DNA reads TGCAGCGTTGCCAGGGCAGGGGATACGCAGTATTTT. It is translated as CSVARAGDTQYF.